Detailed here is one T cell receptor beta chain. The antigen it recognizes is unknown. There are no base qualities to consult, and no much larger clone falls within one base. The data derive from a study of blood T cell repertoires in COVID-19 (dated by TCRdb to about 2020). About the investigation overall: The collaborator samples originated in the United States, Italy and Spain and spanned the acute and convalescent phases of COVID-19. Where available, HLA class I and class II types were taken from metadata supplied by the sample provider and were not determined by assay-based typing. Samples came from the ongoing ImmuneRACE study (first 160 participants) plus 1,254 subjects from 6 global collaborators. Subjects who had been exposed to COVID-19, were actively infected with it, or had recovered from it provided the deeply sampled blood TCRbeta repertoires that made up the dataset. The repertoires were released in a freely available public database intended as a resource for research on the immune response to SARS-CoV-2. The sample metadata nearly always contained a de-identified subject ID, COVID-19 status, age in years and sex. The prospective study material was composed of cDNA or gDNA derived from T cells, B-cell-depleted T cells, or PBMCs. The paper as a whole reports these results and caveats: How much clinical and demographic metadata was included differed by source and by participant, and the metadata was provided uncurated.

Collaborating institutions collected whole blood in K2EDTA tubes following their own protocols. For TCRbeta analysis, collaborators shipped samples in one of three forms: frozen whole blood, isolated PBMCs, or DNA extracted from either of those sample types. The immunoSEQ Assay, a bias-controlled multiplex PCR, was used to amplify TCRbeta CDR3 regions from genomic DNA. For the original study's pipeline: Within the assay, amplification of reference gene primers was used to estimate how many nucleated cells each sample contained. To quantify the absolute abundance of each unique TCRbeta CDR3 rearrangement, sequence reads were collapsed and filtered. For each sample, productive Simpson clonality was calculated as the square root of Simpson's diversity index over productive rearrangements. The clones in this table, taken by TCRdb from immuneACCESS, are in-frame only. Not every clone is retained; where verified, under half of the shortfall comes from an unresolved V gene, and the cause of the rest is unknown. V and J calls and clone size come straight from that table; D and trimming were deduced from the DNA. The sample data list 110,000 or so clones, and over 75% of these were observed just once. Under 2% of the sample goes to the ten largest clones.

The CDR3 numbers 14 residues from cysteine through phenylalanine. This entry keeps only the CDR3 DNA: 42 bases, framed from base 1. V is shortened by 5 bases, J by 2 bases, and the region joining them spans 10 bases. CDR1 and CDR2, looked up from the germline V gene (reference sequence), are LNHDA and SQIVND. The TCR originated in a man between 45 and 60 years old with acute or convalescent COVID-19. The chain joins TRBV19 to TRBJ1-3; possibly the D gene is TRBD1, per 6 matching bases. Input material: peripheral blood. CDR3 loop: CASSSRTAGNTIYF. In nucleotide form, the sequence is TGTGCCAGTAGTTCCCGGACAGCTGGAAACACCATATATTTT.